By frequency in the sample, the clone carrying this T cell receptor (beta chain) is medium-sized. Its antigen remains unidentified. Source study methods: A papillary thyroid cancer distant-metastasis classifier was built from CDR3 differences across clinicopathological groups. Using MiXCR, TCRdb reanalyzed the PCR reads. TCRdb, not the authors, supplied the V and J calls. Of roughly 13,000 clones detected, 20% to 30% appear once; the ten largest clones hold about 20%. There were no patients who had received any treatment before thyroid surgery. The sample originates from a study of metastatic and nonmetastatic thyroid tumors. Study-level findings and limits: For both blood and tumor, malignant thyroid tumors reportedly showed significantly higher TCR beta diversity than benign nodules did.

Trimming took off 8 bases at V and 4 bases at J, with 26 bases between the two ends. Germline CDR1 MDHEN, CDR2 SYDVKM. The CDR3 is 17 amino acids. V gene TRBV28 combines with J gene TRBJ1-1, with D perhaps matching TRBD1 (6 bases). The sequencing sample was made of tumor tissue. This sequence originates from a female donor with papillary thyroid cancer or a benign thyroid nodule (not recorded which). Some clones in this sample may be carry-over from other donors' samples. CDR3 nucleotides: TGTGCCAGCCCCCCAGTAGGTCGGGACACAACGTTCACTGAAGCTTTCTTT. It specifies CASPPVGRDTTFTEAFF. The entire variable domain, with the rest obtained from reference TRBV28 and TRBJ1-1, is as follows: DVKVTQSSRYLVKRTGEKVFLECVQDMDHENMFWYRQDPGLGLRLIYFSYDVKMKEKGDIPEGYSVSREKKERFSLILESASTNQTSMYLCASPPVGRDTTFTEAFFGQGTRLTVV.